One sample yielded the 28 T cell receptor beta chains listed below, sequenced in a study of Ad26.COV2.S vaccination and SARS-CoV-2 variants. This sample's treatment: some 19 received Ad26.COV2.S at low or high dose, single or two shots; roughly five received placebo; per-sample allocation not given. Vaccine and placebo recipients were sampled on day 63 after the first injection. TCRdb keeps only in-frame clones here, not all; method: immunoSEQ multiplex PCR. The sample holds roughly 300,000 clones, more than 85% seen once. The specimen comprised peripheral blood, sampled in a trial of Ad26.COV2.S vaccine versus placebo. These receptors all stem from a person between 18 and 59 years old who received the Ad26.COV2.S COVID-19 vaccine or a placebo.

This clone was counted once. This sequence joins TRBV4-1 and TRBJ2-1, with 7 bases fitting TRBD2. The CDR3 covers 15 residues. Germline V lookup: CDR1 MGHRA, CDR2 YSYEKL. V shed 3 bases and J 2 bases; nucleotides not matched to a gene: 4. For the CDR3, the DNA is TGCGCCAGCAGCCAGCAGCGGGAACCCTACAATGAGCAGTTCTTC. Translating gives CASSQQREPYNEQFF.

This chain uses TRBV9 with TRBJ1-3; weak D call: TRBD1 (5 bases). The CDR3 consists of 17 residues. V shed 0 bases and J shed 0 bases, with 13 bases lying between them. Germline V gives CDR1 SGDLS, CDR2 YYNGEE. CDR3 in amino acids: CASSVEGLRGSGNTIYF. The CDR3 bases are TGTGCCAGCAGCGTAGAAGGATTGAGGGGCTCTGGAAACACCATATATTTT. Filled out from reference TRBV9 and TRBJ1-3, the complete variable domain reads DSGVTQTPKHLITATGQRVTLRCSPRSGDLSVYWYQQSLDQGLQFLIQYYNGEERAKGNILERFSAQQFPDLHSELNLSSLELGDSALYFCASSVEGLRGSGNTIYFGEGSWLTVV.

V usage is TRBV19 and J usage is TRBJ2-7; 8 bases are a match to TRBD1. The CDR3 is made up of 16 amino acids. Trimming removed 0 bases from V and 3 bases from J; junction bases left unmatched: 7. Germline CDR1 and CDR2: LNHDA and SQIVND (reference sequence). In DNA, the CDR3 is TGTGCCAGTAGTATAGATCTATCCGGACAGGGCTACGAGCAGTACTTC. This gives the protein CASSIDLSGQGYEQYF.

This clone was seen a handful of times. V usage is TRBV9 and J usage is TRBJ1-1; D unresolved. Looked up from germline, CDR1 is SGDLS and CDR2 is YYNGEE. V gave up 0 bases and J gave up 4 bases, with 13 bases separating them. The CDR3 contains 15 residues. The CDR3 reads CASSVASDGSTEAFF. The CDR3 DNA reads as TGTGCCAGCAGCGTAGCTTCTGACGGGTCCACTGAAGCTTTCTTT.

The chain joins TRBV28 to TRBJ1-1; perhaps TRBD1 as D (5 bases). The CDR3 consists of 13 residues. From germline, CDR1 is MDHEN and CDR2 SYDVKM. V dropped 2 bases and J dropped 8 bases, with 12 bases sitting between them. Here the CDR3 reads CASSLVDTGEAFF. In DNA, the CDR3 is TGTGCCAGCAGTTTAGTGGACACCGGCGAAGCTTTCTTT.

The rearrangement joins TRBV5-1 to TRBJ2-5, with 7 nucleotides matching TRBD2. With V trimmed by 4 bases and J by 4 bases, 16 bases remained unmatched. The CDR3 totals 17 residues. The germline V gene has CDR1 SGHRS and CDR2 YFSETQ. The CDR3 is CASSRAAGVFDGETQYF. CDR3 nucleotides: TGCGCCAGCAGCCGGGCCGCGGGAGTTTTCGATGGAGAGACCCAGTACTTC.

On this clone: The same CDR3 is also encoded by other DNA sequences in this sample. This sequence joins TRBV9 and TRBJ2-7; 7 bases align to TRBD2. J gave up 6 bases and V 0 bases, and 3 bases lay outside the gene matches. CDR3 length: 13 amino acids. Germline V gene lookup returns CDR1 SGDLS and CDR2 YYNGEE. DNA of the CDR3: TGTGCCAGCAGCGTAGGTACGGGGGGCGAGCAGTACTTC. Protein sequence: CASSVGTGGEQYF.

The V and J genes are TRBV6-1 and TRBJ1-1; D is ambiguous. Trimming took off 0 bases at V and 2 bases at J, with 13 bases between the two ends. CDR1 is MNHNS and CDR2 is SASEGT in the germline V gene. CDR3 length equals 16 residues. Here the CDR3 reads CASSEASVRANTEAFF. DNA of the CDR3: TGTGCCAGCAGTGAAGCGTCGGTGAGGGCAAACACTGAAGCTTTCTTT.

CDR3 in DNA: TGCGCCAGCAGGTCAGGGGTCAATTCACCCCTCCACTTT. Encoded protein: CASRSGVNSPLHF. The genes are TRBV5-1 and TRBJ1-6, with D tentatively TRBD1 (6 bases). The CDR3 is 13 residues long. V was pared by 5 bases and J by 7 bases, with 10 bases between. Germline assignment: CDR1 SGHRS and CDR2 YFSETQ.

This chain uses TRBV3-1 (or the pseudogene TRBV3-2) with TRBJ1-4; D call uncertain. The CDR3 is 19 residues long. V shed 0 bases and J shed 5 bases, with 22 bases lying between them. CDR1 LGHDT and CDR2 YNNKEL come from the germline V gene (reference sequence). CDR3 DNA sequence: TGTGCCAGCAGCCAAGATTGGGGTGTCGGGATCGGGGAAAATGAAAAACTGTTTTTT. Its protein is CASSQDWGVGIGENEKLFF.

The chain joins TRBV29-1 to TRBJ1-4; 9 bases align to TRBD1. This CDR3 spans 14 amino acids. The trim removed 5 bases at V and 7 bases at J, leaving 8 bases unmatched. The germline V gene encodes CDR1 SQVTM and CDR2 ANQGSEA. DNA of the CDR3: TGCAGCGTTTATCTACAGGGGGCCAGTGAAAAACTGTTTTTT. Translated: CSVYLQGASEKLFF.

The genes are TRBV29-1 and TRBJ2-1; D possibly corresponds to TRBD1 (6 bases). The ends were cut back, 1 base at V and 10 bases at J, with 11 bases in the middle. In germline, CDR1 is SQVTM, CDR2 ANQGSEA. The length of the CDR3 is 12 residues. The CDR3, as DNA: TGCAGCGTTGAAGTCGGGGACACCGAGCAGTTCTTC. Protein product: CSVEVGDTEQFF.

This chain links TRBV9 with TRBJ2-2, with D tentatively TRBD2 (5 bases). V shed 2 bases and J shed 6 bases, with 8 bases lying between them. The germline V gene encodes CDR1 SGDLS and CDR2 YYNGEE. The length of the CDR3 is 13 residues. The CDR3 here is CASSVGEPGELFF. CDR3 nucleotide sequence: TGTGCCAGCAGCGTTGGGGAGCCCGGGGAGCTGTTTTTT.

The rearrangement joins TRBV6-5 to TRBJ1-1; D uncertain. The V gene's germline CDR1 is MNHEY and CDR2 SVGAGI. Trimming pared 7 bases from V and 1 base from J, leaving 13 bases between. The CDR3 runs to 14 residues. The CDR3 sequence is CASIPSGQNTEAFF. The CDR3 nucleotides are TGTGCCAGCATACCGTCCGGGCAGAACACTGAAGCTTTCTTT.

The rearrangement joins TRBV28 to TRBJ1-1, with D perhaps TRBD1 (6 bases). CDR3 size: 14 residues. Germline V CDR1 and CDR2: MDHEN, SYDVKM. Trimming stripped 8 bases from V and 1 base from J, with 14 bases between. CDR3 coding DNA: TGTGCCAGCCTGACAGGACCAACGAACACTGAAGCTTTCTTT. Its translation is CASLTGPTNTEAFF.

This clone has just a few counts. For the CDR3, the DNA is TGTGCCAGCAGTTACGGACAGGGCAGCTATGGCTACACCTTC. It is translated as CASSYGQGSYGYTF. This chain links TRBV6-5 with TRBJ1-2; TRBD1 matches at 8 bases. Germline V gene sequence: CDR1 MNHEY, CDR2 SVGAGI. J gave up 4 bases and V 2 bases, and 3 bases lay outside the gene matches. There are 14 residues in the CDR3.

This chain connects TRBV10-3 to TRBJ2-1; D gene ambiguous. CDR3 length: 11 amino acids. Trimming shortened V by 3 bases and J by 7 bases, and 4 bases separated the two germline ends. The germline CDR1 and CDR2 sequences are ENHRY and SYGVKD. The CDR3 loop reads CAISDMNEQFF. CDR3 DNA sequence: TGTGCCATCAGTGATATGAATGAGCAGTTCTTC.

The chain couples TRBV13 to TRBJ1-1; D not resolved. Germline lookup yields CDR1 PRHDT and CDR2 FYEKMQ (reference sequence). V was trimmed by 0 bases and J by 1 base, leaving 6 bases between them. The CDR3 spans 14 residues. In DNA form, the CDR3 reads TGTGCCAGCAGCTTAGGCCGGGGGAACACTGAAGCTTTCTTT. This gives the protein CASSLGRGNTEAFF.

This clone was seen more than once but under ten times. The V gene is TRBV4-3, the J gene TRBJ2-7; 8 nucleotides match TRBD2. The length of the CDR3 is 13 residues. Germline V gene sequence: CDR1 LGHNA, CDR2 YSLEER. The V gene end was trimmed by 1 base and the J gene end by 8 bases; junction bases not matched to a gene: 4. The CDR3 DNA reads TGCGCCAGCAGCCAAGGTACGGGGGGGAAGCAGTACTTC. Encoded protein: CASSQGTGGKQYF.

The CDR3 loop reads CASSFPGGRTDTQYF. CDR3 sequence (DNA): TGTGCCAGCAGTTTTCCCGGGGGGCGCACAGATACGCAGTATTTT. The chain is built from TRBV3-1 (or the pseudogene TRBV3-2) and TRBJ2-3; D is perhaps TRBD2 (7 bases). Germline V gives CDR1 LGHDT, CDR2 YNNKEL (reference sequence). Trimming pared 6 bases from V and 1 base from J, leaving 14 bases between. The CDR3 is 15 residues long.

Comment on this clone: Within the sample, other DNA sequences also encode this same CDR3. This chain uses TRBV19 with TRBJ2-7, with D possibly being TRBD1 (6 bases). Germline values: CDR1 LNHDA, CDR2 SQIVND (reference sequence). Trimming left V 1 base short and J 3 bases short, with 10 bases between. The CDR3 consists of 14 residues. The CDR3 region has the DNA TGTGCCAGTAGTATAGGCACAGGGAACTACGAGCAGTACTTC. Its translation is CASSIGTGNYEQYF. The variable domain in full, with the rest retrieved from reference TRBV19 and TRBJ2-7, is DGGITQSPKYLFRKEGQNVTLSCEQNLNHDAMYWYRQDPGQGLRLIYYSQIVNDFQKGDIAEGYSVSREKKESFPLTVTSAQKNPTAFYLCASSIGTGNYEQYFGPGTRLTVT.

In its sample, this clone was seen once. The V gene is TRBV7-9, the J gene TRBJ2-5; D is unclear. The length of the CDR3 is 11 residues. V was trimmed by 1 base and J by 13 bases, leaving 10 bases between them. Germline loops: CDR1 SEHNR, CDR2 FQNEAQ (reference sequence). This CDR3 is CASSLGGPPYF. CDR3 nucleotide sequence: TGTGCCAGCAGCTTAGGAGGACCTCCGTACTTC.

CDR3 sequence: CASSPGTSGGADTQYF. In DNA, the CDR3 is TGTGCCAGCAGCCCTGGGACTAGCGGGGGGGCAGATACGCAGTATTTT. The chain has TRBV7-9 and TRBJ2-3; 16 bases line up with TRBD2. CDR1 and CDR2 (germline): SEHNR, FQNEAQ (reference sequence). This CDR3 region has 16 residues. Germline trimming cut 5 bases from V and 4 bases from J; bases unmatched to any gene: 3.

The CDR3 spells CATSRGRDSSFYNEQFF. In nucleotides, the CDR3 is TGTGCCACCAGCAGAGGCCGGGACAGCAGCTTTTACAATGAGCAGTTCTTC. The rearrangement links TRBV15 to TRBJ2-1; 7 nucleotides agree with TRBD1. V lost 1 base to trimming and J lost 4 bases; unmatched junction nucleotides: 10. Looked up from germline, CDR1 is LNHNV and CDR2 is YYDKDF (reference sequence). This CDR3 is 17 amino acids long.

The chain links TRBV20-1 to TRBJ1-5; D gene unclear. V lost 3 bases to trimming and J lost 2 bases, with 8 bases between them. The CDR3 runs 13 residues. CDR1 is DFQATT and CDR2 is SNEGSKA in the germline V gene (reference sequence). The CDR3 protein is CSASRPGNQPQHF. CDR3 sequence (DNA): TGCAGTGCTAGTCGGCCGGGCAATCAGCCCCAGCATTTT.

This clone was observed once. In nucleotides, the CDR3 is TGCAGCGCCCTGGACAGGGCGGGAGCTTTCTTT. Its translation: CSALDRAGAFF. This chain joins TRBV29-1 and TRBJ1-1, with TRBD1 matching over 8 bases. After removal of 7 bases from V and 10 bases from J, the junction contained 8 bases not matched to a gene. The CDR3 has 11 amino acids. Germline CDR1 SQVTM, CDR2 ANQGSEA.

The chain recombines TRBV27 with TRBJ1-1; possibly TRBD1 for D (5 bases). V was shortened by 9 bases and J by 0 bases, with 11 bases between the two germline ends. Germline values: CDR1 MNHEY, CDR2 SMNVEV (reference sequence). This CDR3 comprises 13 residues. This chain's CDR3 is CASRGGLNTEAFF. CDR3 DNA sequence: TGTGCCAGTCGCGGGGGATTGAACACTGAAGCTTTCTTT.

This sequence joins TRBV5-8 and TRBJ1-4; tentatively, D is TRBD1 (5 bases). The CDR3 has 14 residues. V lost 3 bases, J lost 0 bases, and 6 bases lay in between. Germline values: CDR1 SGHTS, CDR2 YDEGEE. The CDR3 loop is CASSSTATNEKLFF. The CDR3 nucleotides are TGTGCCAGCAGCTCGACAGCAACTAATGAAAAACTGTTTTTT. Filled out from reference TRBV5-8 and TRBJ1-4, the complete variable domain reads EAGVTQSPTHLIKTRGQQATLRCSPISGHTSVYWYQQALGLGLQFLLWYDEGEERNRGNFPPRFSGRQFPNYSSELNVNALELEDSALYLCASSSTATNEKLFFGSGTQLSVL.